This paragraph covers one T cell receptor (beta chain) sequence. Antigen unknown. TCRdb re-called the 5' RACE reads with MiXCR, one entry per CDR3 protein. The sample lists 450,000 or so distinct CDR3 sequences; 14% were seen once. Every sampled donor was Caucasian and healthy. Germline assignment: CDR1 SQVTM and CDR2 ANQGSEA. V was cut by 2 bases and J by 2 bases, with 9 bases left in between. This CDR3 has 13 residues. The data are from a study of identical twins. General study findings and limits: In drawing conclusions, the study used cross-sectional statistical analysis and did not follow the same donors. Fewer insertions characterized abundant cord blood beta clonotypes, whereas memory repertoires showed none.

This same sample was also taken into another study, of yellow fever vaccine responses in identical twins.

The receptor's source is a woman aged 18 to 35 in good health. J is TRBJ2-5 and V is TRBV29-1; D ambiguous. The sample consisted of CD4+ T cells sorted from blood. The CDR3 region has the DNA TGCAGCGTTGAAATCCAGGTACAAGAGACCCAGTACTTC. It translates to CSVEIQVQETQYF.